This is a list of T cell receptor beta chains from one sample in a study of blood T cell repertoires in COVID-19. Here immunoSEQ multiplex PCR was the method, and the copy in TCRdb shows in-frame clones only, minus some. The sample contains some 89,000 clones, less than 85% of which appear only once. Specimen: peripheral blood. The receptors shown here come from a man between 65 and 80 years old with acute or convalescent COVID-19. Each CDR3 is given without its conserved first and last residue. Each record gives: V gene, CDR3 protein.

>TRBV28
ASSLHSGADKNIQY
>TRBV5-5
ASNPSLGARRGYT
>TRBV24-1
ATSDSAARQGAVNEQF
>TRBV3-1/TRBV3-2
ASSQMETGNTIY
>TRBV7-2
ASSLQGRVNTEAF
>TRBV25-1
ASSDSSATGELF
>TRBV6-5
ASRLGTANTGELF
>TRBV12-2
ASRPRYVGRRSSGNTIY
>TRBV2
ASSAMPGSGAF
>TRBV28
ASSFSGQNYGYT
>TRBV4-1
ASSQVSTGWDSPLH
>TRBV10-1
ASSERWEAGELF
>TRBV5-4
ASSRDRETEAF
>TRBV5-4
ASSPRTGPHYGYT
>TRBV6-5
ASRANRQGTQPQH
>TRBV24-1
ATSGEQGWGTDTQY
>TRBV9
ASSVDTTGDSPLH
>TRBV5-1
ASSYGAGRVNYGYT
>TRBV19
ASSPQVYNEQF
>TRBV7-3
ASSSTGASGANVLT
>TRBV29-1
SGGGSYYNEQF
>TRBV27
ASSLSGQSGYEQY
>TRBV19
ASTMGDRGGRAYGYT
>TRBV30
AWSRPGVETQY
>TRBV5-4
ASSAWESGGGETQY
>TRBV5-8
ASSLTGTGGITGELF
>TRBV5-1
ASSWGDNQPQH
>TRBV3-1/TRBV3-2
ASSQDDRLTGELF
>TRBV11-3
ASSSGTRETQY
>TRBV6-1
ASSERRDRGKLF
>TRBV7-2
ASSSDFQTVLDNEAF
>TRBV10-3
AISDEGAGYGYT
>TRBV5-4
ASSLTAGADTQY
>TRBV24-1
ATSILTGVDRKETQY
>TRBV7-9
ASSDARGFET
>TRBV28
ASSRGAGANTIY
>TRBV30
ASRGDNYGYT
>TRBV5-1
ASSSGTGATTDTQY
>TRBV29-1
SASGGGTDTQY
>TRBV5-6
ASSSQLQETQY
>TRBV5-1
ASSLVWGGDQTQY
>TRBV6-6
ASSYDSEGTDTQY
>TRBV21-1
ASSKGLRPQETQY
>TRBV5-1
ASSLATGANTEAF
>TRBV13
ASSSRTGGYGYT
>TRBV9
ASSVDLSNEQF
>TRBV28
ASSLYEGERYNEQF
>TRBV6-1
ASSETSGGAYEQF
>TRBV5-1
ASSSSDRGDTDTQY
>TRBV6-5
ASFGQGNNQPQH
>TRBV19
ASSIFLGRASNTEAF